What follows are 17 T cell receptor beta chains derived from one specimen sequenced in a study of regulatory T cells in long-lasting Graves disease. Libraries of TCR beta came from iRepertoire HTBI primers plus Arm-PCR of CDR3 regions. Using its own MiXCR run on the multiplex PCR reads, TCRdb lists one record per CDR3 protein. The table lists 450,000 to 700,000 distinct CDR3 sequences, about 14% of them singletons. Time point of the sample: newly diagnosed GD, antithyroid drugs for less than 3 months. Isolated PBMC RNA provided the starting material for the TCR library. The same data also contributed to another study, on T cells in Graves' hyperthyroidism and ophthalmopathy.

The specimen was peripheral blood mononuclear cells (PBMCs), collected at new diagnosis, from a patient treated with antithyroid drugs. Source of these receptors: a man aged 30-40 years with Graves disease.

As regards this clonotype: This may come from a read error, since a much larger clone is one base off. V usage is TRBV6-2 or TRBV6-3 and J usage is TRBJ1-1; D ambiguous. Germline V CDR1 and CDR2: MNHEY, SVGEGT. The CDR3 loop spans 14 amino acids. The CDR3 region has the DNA TGTGCCAGCGGTTACTCGACGGAGAACACTGAAGCTTTCTTT. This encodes CASGYSTENTEAFF.

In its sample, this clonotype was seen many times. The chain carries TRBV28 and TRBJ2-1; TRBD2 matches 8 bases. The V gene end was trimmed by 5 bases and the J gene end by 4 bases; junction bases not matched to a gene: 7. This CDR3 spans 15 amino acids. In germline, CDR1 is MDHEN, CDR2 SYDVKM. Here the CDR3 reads CASSPSGGLYNEQFF. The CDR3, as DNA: TGTGCCAGCAGTCCAAGCGGGGGCCTATACAATGAGCAGTTCTTC. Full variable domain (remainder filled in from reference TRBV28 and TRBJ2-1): DVKVTQSSRYLVKRTGEKVFLECVQDMDHENMFWYRQDPGLGLRLIYFSYDVKMKEKGDIPEGYSVSREKKERFSLILESASTNQTSMYLCASSPSGGLYNEQFFGPGTRLTVL.

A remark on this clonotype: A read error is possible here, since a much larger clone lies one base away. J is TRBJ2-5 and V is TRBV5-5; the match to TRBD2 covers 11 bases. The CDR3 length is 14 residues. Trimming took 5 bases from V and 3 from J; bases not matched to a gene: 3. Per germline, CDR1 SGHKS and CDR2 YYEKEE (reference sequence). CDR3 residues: CASSALAGEETQYF. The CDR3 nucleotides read TGTGCCAGCAGTGCACTAGCGGGAGAAGAGACCCAGTACTTC.

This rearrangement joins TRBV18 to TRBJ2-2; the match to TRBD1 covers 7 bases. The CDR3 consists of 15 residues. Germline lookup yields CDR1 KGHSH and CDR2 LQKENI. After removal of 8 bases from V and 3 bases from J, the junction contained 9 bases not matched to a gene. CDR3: CASTLNRGDTGELFF. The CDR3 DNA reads TGTGCCAGCACCTTAAACAGGGGTGACACCGGGGAGCTGTTTTTT.

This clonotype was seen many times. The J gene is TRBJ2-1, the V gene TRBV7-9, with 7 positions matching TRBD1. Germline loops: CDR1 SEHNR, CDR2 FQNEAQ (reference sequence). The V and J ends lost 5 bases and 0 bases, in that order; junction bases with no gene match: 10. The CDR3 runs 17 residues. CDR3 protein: CASSPRVQGRSYNEQFF. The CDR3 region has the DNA TGTGCCAGCAGCCCCCGGGTACAGGGGCGCTCCTACAATGAGCAGTTCTTC.

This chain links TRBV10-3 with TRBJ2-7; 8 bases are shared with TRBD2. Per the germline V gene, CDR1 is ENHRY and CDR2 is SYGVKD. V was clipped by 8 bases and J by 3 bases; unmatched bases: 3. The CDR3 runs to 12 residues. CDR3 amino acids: CAIGTSYYEQYF. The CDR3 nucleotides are TGTGCCATCGGGACTAGTTACTACGAGCAGTACTTC.

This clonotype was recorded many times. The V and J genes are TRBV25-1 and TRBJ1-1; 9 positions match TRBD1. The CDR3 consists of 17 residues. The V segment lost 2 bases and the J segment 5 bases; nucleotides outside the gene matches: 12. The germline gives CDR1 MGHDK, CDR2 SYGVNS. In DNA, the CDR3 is TGTGCCAGCAGTGAAGAAGGAACAGGGGGCCGTGGGACTGAAGCTTTCTTT. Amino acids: CASSEEGTGGRGTEAFF.

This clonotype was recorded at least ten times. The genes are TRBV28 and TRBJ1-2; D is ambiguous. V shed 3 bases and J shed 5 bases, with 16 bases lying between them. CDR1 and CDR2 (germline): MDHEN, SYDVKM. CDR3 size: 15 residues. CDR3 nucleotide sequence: TGTGCCAGCAGTTTGGAGGGTTCGGCTCTATATGGCTACACCTTC. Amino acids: CASSLEGSALYGYTF.

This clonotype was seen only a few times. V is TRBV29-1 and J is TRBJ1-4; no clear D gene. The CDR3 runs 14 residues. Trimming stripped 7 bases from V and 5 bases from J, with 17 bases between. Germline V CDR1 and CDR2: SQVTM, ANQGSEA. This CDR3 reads CSALGLASNEKLFF. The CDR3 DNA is TGCAGCGCCCTAGGGCTGGCGAGCAATGAAAAACTGTTTTTT.

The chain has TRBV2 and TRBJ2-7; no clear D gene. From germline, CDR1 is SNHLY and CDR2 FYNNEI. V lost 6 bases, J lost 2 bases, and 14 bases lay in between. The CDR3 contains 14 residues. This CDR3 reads CASSSQVRTYEQYF. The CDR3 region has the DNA TGTGCCAGCAGCTCCCAAGTCCGAACCTACGAGCAGTACTTC.

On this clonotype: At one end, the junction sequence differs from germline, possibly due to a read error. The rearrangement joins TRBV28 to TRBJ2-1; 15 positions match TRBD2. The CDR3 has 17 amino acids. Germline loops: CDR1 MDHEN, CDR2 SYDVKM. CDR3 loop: CASSFMGLAGGFNKQFF. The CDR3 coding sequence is TGTGCCAGCAGTTTTATGGGACTAGCGGGAGGCTTCAATAAGCAGTTCTTC.

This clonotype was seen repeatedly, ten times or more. CDR3 protein: CANSGFSTDTQYF. CDR3 bases: TGTGCTAATAGCGGATTTAGCACAGATACGCAGTATTTT. V gene TRBV30 combines with J gene TRBJ2-3, with D possibly being TRBD2 (6 bases). This CDR3 contains 13 residues. Per the germline V gene, CDR1 is GTSNPN and CDR2 is SVGIG (reference sequence).

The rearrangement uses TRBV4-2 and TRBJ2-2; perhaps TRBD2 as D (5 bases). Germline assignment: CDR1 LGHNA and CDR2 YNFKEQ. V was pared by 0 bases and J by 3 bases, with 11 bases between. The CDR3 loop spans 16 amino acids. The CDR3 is CASSQDPSGYTGELFF. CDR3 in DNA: TGTGCCAGCAGCCAAGATCCCAGCGGTTACACCGGGGAGCTGTTTTTT.

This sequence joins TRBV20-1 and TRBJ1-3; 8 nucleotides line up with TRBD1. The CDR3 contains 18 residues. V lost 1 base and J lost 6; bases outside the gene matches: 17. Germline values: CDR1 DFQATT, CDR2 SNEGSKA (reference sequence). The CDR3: CSARGTGLTVSLENTIYF. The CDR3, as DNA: TGCAGTGCTAGAGGGACAGGGTTAACGGTTTCTCTGGAAAACACCATATATTTT.

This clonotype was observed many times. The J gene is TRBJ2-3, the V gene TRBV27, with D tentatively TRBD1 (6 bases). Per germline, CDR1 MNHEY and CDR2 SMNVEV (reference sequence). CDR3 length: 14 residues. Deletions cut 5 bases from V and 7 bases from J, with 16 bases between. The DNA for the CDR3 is TGTGCCAGCAGTGGATACAGGGATTGGTATACGCAGTATTTT. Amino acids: CASSGYRDWYTQYF.

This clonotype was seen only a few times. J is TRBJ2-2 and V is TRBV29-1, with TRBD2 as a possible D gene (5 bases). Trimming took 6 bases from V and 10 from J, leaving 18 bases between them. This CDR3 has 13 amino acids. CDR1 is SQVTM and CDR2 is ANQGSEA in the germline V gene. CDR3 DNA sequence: TGCAGCGTCGCGGGCCCTCGCTCGGAGGAGCTGTTTTTT. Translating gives CSVAGPRSEELFF.

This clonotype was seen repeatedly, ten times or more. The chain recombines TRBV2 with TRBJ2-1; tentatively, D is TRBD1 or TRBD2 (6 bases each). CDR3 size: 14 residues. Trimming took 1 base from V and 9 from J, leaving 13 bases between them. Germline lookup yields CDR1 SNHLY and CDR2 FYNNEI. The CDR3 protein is CASSEDTGRIEQFF. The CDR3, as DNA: TGTGCCAGCAGTGAAGATACAGGGAGGATTGAGCAGTTCTTC.